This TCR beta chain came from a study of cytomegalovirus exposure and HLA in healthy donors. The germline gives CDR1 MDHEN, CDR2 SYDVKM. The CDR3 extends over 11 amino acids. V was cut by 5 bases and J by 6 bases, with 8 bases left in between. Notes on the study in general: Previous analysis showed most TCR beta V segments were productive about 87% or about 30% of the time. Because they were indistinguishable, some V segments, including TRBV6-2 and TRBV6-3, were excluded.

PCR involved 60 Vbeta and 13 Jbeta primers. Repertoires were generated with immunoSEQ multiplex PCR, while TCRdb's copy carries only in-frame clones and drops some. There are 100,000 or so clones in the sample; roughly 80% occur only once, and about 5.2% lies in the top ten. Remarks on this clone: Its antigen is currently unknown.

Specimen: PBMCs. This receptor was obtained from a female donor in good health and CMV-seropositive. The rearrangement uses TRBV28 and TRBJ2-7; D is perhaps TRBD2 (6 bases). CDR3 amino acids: CASSPEGEQYF. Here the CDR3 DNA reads TGTGCCAGCAGTCCGGAGGGCGAGCAGTACTTC. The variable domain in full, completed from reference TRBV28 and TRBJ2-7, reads DVKVTQSSRYLVKRTGEKVFLECVQDMDHENMFWYRQDPGLGLRLIYFSYDVKMKEKGDIPEGYSVSREKKERFSLILESASTNQTSMYLCASSPEGEQYFGPGTRLTVT.